This T cell receptor beta chain was sequenced during a study of shared clonotypes between healthy human individuals. Profiled with immunoSEQ multiplex PCR; TCRdb holds only in-frame clones, not every one. This sample has about 1,900,000 clones, with less than 95% found just once. Selected positively for CCR7 and CD45RO-negative, naive CD8 cells excluded terminally differentiated effector memory CD45RA+ cells. This CDR3 spans 16 amino acids. Trimming took off 0 bases at V and 0 bases at J, with 9 bases between the two ends. CDR1 and CDR2 (germline): SNHLY, FYNNEI. Source material: naive CD8+ T cells sorted from blood. This chain uses TRBV2 with TRBJ1-5; weak D call: TRBD1 (6 bases). The receptor comes from a man between 18 and 35 years old in good health. The CDR3 loop reads CASSEALGGSNQPQHF. CDR3 coding DNA: TGTGCCAGCAGTGAAGCGCTAGGGGGTAGCAATCAGCCCCAGCATTTT.